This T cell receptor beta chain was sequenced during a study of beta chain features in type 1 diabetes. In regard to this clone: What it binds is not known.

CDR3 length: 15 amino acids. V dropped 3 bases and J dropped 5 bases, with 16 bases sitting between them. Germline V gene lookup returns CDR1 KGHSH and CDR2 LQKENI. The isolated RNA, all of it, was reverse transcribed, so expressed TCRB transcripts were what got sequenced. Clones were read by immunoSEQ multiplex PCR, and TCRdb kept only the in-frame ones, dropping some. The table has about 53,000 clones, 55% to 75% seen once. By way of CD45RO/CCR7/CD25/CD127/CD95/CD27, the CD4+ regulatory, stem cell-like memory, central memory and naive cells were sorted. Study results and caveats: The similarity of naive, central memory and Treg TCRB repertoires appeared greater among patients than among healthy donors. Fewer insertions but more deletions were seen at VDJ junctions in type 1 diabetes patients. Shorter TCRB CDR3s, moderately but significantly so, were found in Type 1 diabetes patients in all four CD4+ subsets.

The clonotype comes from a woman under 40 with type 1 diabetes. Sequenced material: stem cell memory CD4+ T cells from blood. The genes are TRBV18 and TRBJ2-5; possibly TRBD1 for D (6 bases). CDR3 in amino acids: CASSPFQGLRETQYF. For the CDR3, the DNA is TGTGCCAGCTCACCCTTTCAGGGGTTGAGGGAGACCCAGTACTTC.